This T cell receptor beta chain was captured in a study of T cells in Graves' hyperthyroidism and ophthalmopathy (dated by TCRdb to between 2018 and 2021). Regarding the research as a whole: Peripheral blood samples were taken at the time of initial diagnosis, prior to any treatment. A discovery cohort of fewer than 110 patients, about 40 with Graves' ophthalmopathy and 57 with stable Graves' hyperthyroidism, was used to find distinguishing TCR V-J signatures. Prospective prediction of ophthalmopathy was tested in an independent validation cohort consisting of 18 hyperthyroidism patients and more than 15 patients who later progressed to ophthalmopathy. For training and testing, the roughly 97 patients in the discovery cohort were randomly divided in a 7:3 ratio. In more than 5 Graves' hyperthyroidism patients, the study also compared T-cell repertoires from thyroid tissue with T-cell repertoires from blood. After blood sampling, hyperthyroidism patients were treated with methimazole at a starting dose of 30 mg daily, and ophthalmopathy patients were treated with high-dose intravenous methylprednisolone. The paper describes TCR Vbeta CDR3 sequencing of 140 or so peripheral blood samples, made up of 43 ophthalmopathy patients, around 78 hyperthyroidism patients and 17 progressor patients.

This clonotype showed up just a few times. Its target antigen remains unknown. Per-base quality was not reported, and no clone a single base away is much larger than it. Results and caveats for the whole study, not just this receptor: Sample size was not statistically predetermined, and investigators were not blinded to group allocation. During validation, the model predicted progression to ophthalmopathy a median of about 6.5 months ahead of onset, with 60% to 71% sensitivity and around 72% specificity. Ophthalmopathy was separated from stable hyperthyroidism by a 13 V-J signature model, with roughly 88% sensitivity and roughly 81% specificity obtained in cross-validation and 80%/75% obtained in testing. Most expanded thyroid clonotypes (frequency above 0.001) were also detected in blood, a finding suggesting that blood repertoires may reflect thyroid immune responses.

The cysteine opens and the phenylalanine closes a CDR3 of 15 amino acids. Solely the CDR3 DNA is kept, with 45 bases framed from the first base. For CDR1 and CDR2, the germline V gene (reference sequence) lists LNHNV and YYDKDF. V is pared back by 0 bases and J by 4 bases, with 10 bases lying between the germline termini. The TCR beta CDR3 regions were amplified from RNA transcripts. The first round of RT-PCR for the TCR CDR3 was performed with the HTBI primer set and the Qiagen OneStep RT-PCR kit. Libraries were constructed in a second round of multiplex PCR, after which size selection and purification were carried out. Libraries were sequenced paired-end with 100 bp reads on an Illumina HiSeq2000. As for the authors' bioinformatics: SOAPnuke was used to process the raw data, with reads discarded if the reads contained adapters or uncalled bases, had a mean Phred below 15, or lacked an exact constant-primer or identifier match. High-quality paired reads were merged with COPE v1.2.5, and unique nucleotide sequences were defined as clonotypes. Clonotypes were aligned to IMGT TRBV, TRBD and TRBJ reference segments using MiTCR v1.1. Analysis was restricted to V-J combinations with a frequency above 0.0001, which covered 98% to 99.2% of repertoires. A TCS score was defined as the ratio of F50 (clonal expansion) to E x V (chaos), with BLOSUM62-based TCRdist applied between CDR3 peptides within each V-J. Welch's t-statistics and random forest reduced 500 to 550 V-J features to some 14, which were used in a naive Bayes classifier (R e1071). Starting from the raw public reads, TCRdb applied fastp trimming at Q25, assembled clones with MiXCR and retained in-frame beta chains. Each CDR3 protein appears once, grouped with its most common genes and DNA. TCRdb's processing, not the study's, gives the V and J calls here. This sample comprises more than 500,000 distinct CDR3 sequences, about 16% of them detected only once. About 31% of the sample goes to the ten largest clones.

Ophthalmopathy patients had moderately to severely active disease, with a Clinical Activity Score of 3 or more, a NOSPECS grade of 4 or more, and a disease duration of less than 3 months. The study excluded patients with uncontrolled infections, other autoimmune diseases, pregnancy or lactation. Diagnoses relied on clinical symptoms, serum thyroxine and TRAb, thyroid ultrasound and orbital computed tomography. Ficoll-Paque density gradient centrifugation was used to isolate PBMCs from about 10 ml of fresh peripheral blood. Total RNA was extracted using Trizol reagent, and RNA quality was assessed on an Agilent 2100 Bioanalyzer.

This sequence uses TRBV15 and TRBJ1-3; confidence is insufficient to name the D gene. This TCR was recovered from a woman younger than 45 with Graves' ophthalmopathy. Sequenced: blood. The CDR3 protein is CATSRDLGKGNTIYF. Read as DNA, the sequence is TGTGCCACCAGCAGAGATCTAGGGAAGGGAAACACCATATATTTT. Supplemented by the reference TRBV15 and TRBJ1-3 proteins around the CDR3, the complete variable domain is DAMVIQNPRYQVTQFGKPVTLSCSQTLNHNVMYWYQQKSSQAPKLLFHYYDKDFNNEADTPDNFQSRRPNTSFCFLDIRSPGLGDTAMYLCATSRDLGKGNTIYFGEGSWLTVV.